The present entry profiles one T cell receptor beta chain with its context. The antigen remains undetermined. Mismatch with germline at one junction end may stem from a read error. This sample was taken from a study of tumor-infiltrating lymphocytes in primary liver carcinoma. About the study: Regardless of tissue type, samples showed similar yields of roughly 3.65 to 8 million productive TCRbeta reads.

Study observations and caveats: All five tumor regions shared only about 7-24% of top clones. The 250 largest clones made up significantly more of tumor than blood repertoires (p = 0.039).

From unsorted bulk tissue weighing roughly 17-31 mg, DNA and RNA were co-extracted. Primary liver carcinomas in the patients were surgically resected. The template, 500 ng total RNA, yielded TCR beta cDNA made with a constant-region primer. Three-round nested multiplex PCR performed with slightly modified ARM-PCR produced the TCR beta libraries. The two initial PCR rounds, approximately 10 cycles each, used TRBV1-TRBV30 forward and C-beta reverse primers. MiXCR, run by TCRdb on the multiplex PCR reads, gives a single entry per CDR3 protein. The data contain 100,000 or so distinct CDR3 sequences, approximately 71% of them singletons. Germline CDR1 SGHNT, CDR2 YENEEA. The CDR3 consists of 14 residues.

The sequence came from a woman aged 55-75 years with primary liver carcinoma and hepatitis B virus infection. Sequencing used liver tumor tissue from sampling region 5. The sample's subset: tumor region T5, tumor centre. This chain connects TRBV11-3 to TRBJ2-3, with TRBD1 identical over 7 bases. CDR3 sequence: CASSRRTGTDTQYF. CDR3 nucleotide sequence: TGTGCCAGCAGCCGTCGGACAGGCACTGATACACAGTATTTT.